This TCR beta chain was captured in a study of OX40 agonist ivuxolimab in advanced cancers. As regards this clone: The target antigen is unknown.

Using immunoSEQ multiplex PCR, the repertoire was profiled, and TCRdb retains in-frame clones only, with some absent. The table lists tens of thousands of clones, 80% to 90% of them singletons. General study findings and limits: CD8+ T cells were the subset that, on average, had more expanded clones than CD4+.

CDR1 SQVTM and CDR2 ANQGSEA come from the germline V gene. The length of the CDR3 is 13 residues. Trimming took 8 bases from V and 0 from J, leaving 12 bases between them. The rearrangement joins TRBV29-1 to TRBJ2-3; no clear D gene. The clonotype comes from an adult with an advanced solid tumor such as melanoma, head and neck, liver or kidney cancer. The sequences come from CD4+ or CD8+ T cells sorted from blood, collected in a trial of the OX40 agonist ivuxolimab. The CDR3 region has the DNA TGCAGCTCGAAGGCGGACAGCACAGATACGCAGTATTTT. Residues: CSSKADSTDTQYF.